This TCR beta chain was identified during a study of cytomegalovirus exposure and HLA in healthy donors. Study in general: There were roughly 120 million unique TCR beta sequences, drawn from about 190 million T cells, in an earlier analysis. Study-wide results and limits: Among TCR beta chains of equal frequency, HLA-associated ones were more clonally expanded in a later analysis. The analysis excluded some indistinguishable V segments, including TRBV6-2 and TRBV6-3. TCR beta V- and J-gene trimming, according to a later analysis, was linked to a missense DCLRE1C variant.

The CDR3 totals 12 residues. V lost 5 bases to trimming and J lost 6 bases, with 8 bases between them. CDR1 SEHNR and CDR2 FQNEAQ come from the germline V gene (reference sequence). Researchers ran the PCR with 60 Vbeta and 13 Jbeta primers. Sequencing was performed with immunoSEQ multiplex PCR; in TCRdb, only in-frame clones are kept and a portion is missing. The table lists about 82,000 clones. Concerning this clone itself: No antigen is known for it.

The chain uses TRBV7-9 and TRBJ2-1, with unresolved D. Sequenced sample: PBMCs. The TCR originated in a young woman in good health and CMV-seronegative. CDR3: CASSPHSNEQFF. The CDR3 bases are TGTGCCAGCAGCCCCCACAGCAATGAGCAGTTCTTC.